This T cell receptor (beta chain) stems from a study of T and B cells in COVID-19 patients. The study's findings and limits: In COVID-19 patients, T cell receptor beta variable and joining gene use was reportedly strongly skewed. Highly clonal in active COVID-19, TRB repertoires exceeded healthy-donor diversity and richness at recovery. Sorted SARS-CoV-2-responsive or tetramer+ T cells and CD4+, regulatory and CD8+ subsets were not yet sequenced.

From blood, about 250-500 ng of genomic DNA served as TRB template. The CDR3 has 13 residues. V lost 7 bases to trimming and J lost 1 base; unmatched junction nucleotides: 2. Germline V CDR1 and CDR2: MNHNS, SASEGT. About this clonotype: What it binds is unknown.

TRB rearrangements were amplified by multiplex PCR with BIOMED2 TRB-A/B primers. TCRdb called the multiplex PCR reads again in MiXCR, with one record for every CDR3 protein. Counted here are 20,000 to 25,000 distinct CDR3 sequences, approximately 30% occurring once; the ten biggest clones make up 2.1%. Sequencing used blood. V is TRBV6-1 and J is TRBJ2-7; 9 positions match TRBD1. The receptor was derived from a human donor who had recovered from COVID-19. CDR3 bases: TGTGCCAGCAAGGGACAGGGTTCCTACGAGCAGTACTTC. Translating gives CASKGQGSYEQYF.